This is a list of T cell receptor beta chains from one sample in a study of T cell repertoires in cytomegalovirus infection. These TCRs' antigens remain unknown. TCRdb reprocessed the reads with MiXCR, giving one entry per CDR3 protein. Of fewer than 1,000,000 distinct CDR3 sequences in the sample, roughly 30% were seen once. The sequencing used cultured CD8+ T cells from PBMCs, collected from culture after CMV antigen stimulation. These receptors were collected from a human donor in good health (CMV status not recorded). Some clones in this sample may be carry-over from other donors' samples. The CDR3 runs from the conserved cysteine through the conserved F or W. D genes are given only for firm matches. Not every row has a clone size; where given, it reads once, few, many or a size class.

>-|TRBJ1-1|TRBD1|TRBV14
TGTGCCAGCAGCCCTCTCACCGGGACAGGGAACACTGAAGCTTTCTTT
CASSPLTGTGNTEAFF
>-|TRBJ1-2|TRBD1|TRBV10-3
TGTGCCATCAGATCCTGGACAGGGGGAAGCACCTACTATGGCTACACCTTC
CAIRSWTGGSTYYGYTF
>-|TRBJ2-7|TRBD1|TRBV13
TGTGCCAGCAGCTTAGGTGGACAGGGGGTCAACGAGCAGTACTTC
CASSLGGQGVNEQYF
>-|TRBJ2-1|TRBD2|TRBV6-2/TRBV6-3
TGTGCCAGCAGTTCACCTAGCGGGGGGGAACGTGTGCAGTTCTTC
CASSSPSGGERVQFF
>many|TRBJ1-1|TRBD1|TRBV7-2
TGTGCCAGCATCCTTAGAGGGGGCCTAAAGAACACTGAAGCTTTCTTT
CASILRGGLKNTEAFF
>-|TRBJ2-2|-|TRBV7-9
TGTGCCAGCAGCTTAGCGACACCCACCGGGGAGCTGTTTTTT
CASSLATPTGELFF
>few|TRBJ1-5|TRBD1|TRBV19
TGTGCCAGTAGTAAGACAGGGAGGCCCAATCAGCCCCAGCATTTT
CASSKTGRPNQPQHF
>few|TRBJ1-1|-|TRBV29-1
TGCAGCGTTGAAGATTCGGAGACGGTTGAAGCTTTCTTT
CSVEDSETVEAFF
>-|TRBJ1-5|-|TRBV2
TGTGCCAGCAGTGAAAGGGTTGGCAGATATAGCAATCAGCCCCAGCATTTT
CASSERVGRYSNQPQHF
>many|TRBJ1-1|-|TRBV7-9
TGTGCCAGCAGCTTAGGGCCCACTGAAGCTTTCTTT
CASSLGPTEAFF
>few|TRBJ2-5|-|TRBV7-9
TGTGCCAGCAGCTTAAAAAGGAGGGGGCATGAGACCCAGTACTTC
CASSLKRRGHETQYF
>-|TRBJ2-7|-|TRBV10-2
TGCGCCAGCAGTGAGTCAGGGGCCTACGAGCAGTACTTC
CASSESGAYEQYF
>-|TRBJ2-2|-|TRBV6-1
TGTGCCAGCAGTGAAACAGGGTCCGGGGAGCTGTTTTTT
CASSETGSGELFF
>-|TRBJ1-5|-|TRBV19
TGTGCCAGTAGTATACCTCCCAGGCCCCAGCATTTT
CASSIPPRPQHF
>many|TRBJ1-1|-|TRBV7-8
TGTGCCAGCAGCTTAGCTGTACAGCTCTTCATGAACACTGAAGCTTTCTTT
CASSLAVQLFMNTEAFF
>-|TRBJ2-3|-|TRBV15
TGTGCCACCAGCAGGGCCACAGATACGCAGTATTTT
CATSRATDTQYF
>-|TRBJ2-3|TRBD1|TRBV4-1
TGCGCCAGCAGCGAACAGGGGGCTCCTAGCACAGATACGCAGTATTTT
CASSEQGAPSTDTQYF
>-|TRBJ2-7|-|TRBV6-6
TGTGCCAGCGCCTCGCCAGGAGTCTACTACGAGCAGTACTTC
CASASPGVYYEQYF
>-|TRBJ2-1|TRBD2|TRBV7-9
TGTGCCAGCAGCCACGCTAGCGGGGGGGCCCTACTCCGGAATGAGCAGTTCTTC
CASSHASGGALLRNEQFF
>-|TRBJ2-3|-|TRBV7-6
TGTGCTAGCAGCTTAGGGCGCCCTCCGACAGATACGCAGTATTTT
CASSLGRPPTDTQYF
>few|TRBJ1-5|-|TRBV7-9
TGTGCCAGCAGCTTAGGACAGTTGGAGCCCCAGCATTTT
CASSLGQLEPQHF
>-|TRBJ2-1|TRBD2|TRBV7-9
TGTGCCAGCAGCTTAAAAGCTAGCGGGGGGGCAAGGTCCTACAATGAGCAGTTCTTC
CASSLKASGGARSYNEQFF
>-|TRBJ2-1|-|TRBV10-2
TGCGCCAGCAGTGCTAGTCATTCCTACAATGAGCAGTTCTTC
CASSASHSYNEQFF
>-|TRBJ2-5|-|TRBV5-1
TGCGCCAGCAGCTGGGGGACGTCCGGAGAGACCCAGTACTTC
CASSWGTSGETQYF
>-|TRBJ2-2|TRBD2|TRBV4-3
TGCGCCAGCAGCCAAGATAGCCTAGCGGGGGGAGACACCGGGGAGCTGTTTTTT
CASSQDSLAGGDTGELFF
>-|TRBJ1-1|-|TRBV5-6
TGTGCCAGCACCTCTTGGGGTGAAGCTTTCTTT
CASTSWGEAFF
>many|TRBJ1-1|-|TRBV7-2
TGTGCCAGCAGCTCCCCGACAGGAATCACTGAAGCTTTCTTT
CASSSPTGITEAFF
>many|TRBJ2-1|-|TRBV7-8
TGTGCCAGCAGCTTAGAGGGGGGCAGTGTGGACAATGAGCAGTTCTTC
CASSLEGGSVDNEQFF
>few|TRBJ1-6|TRBD1|TRBV4-3
TGCGCCAGCAGCCGAGACAGGGGGATCTATTCACCCCTCCACTTT
CASSRDRGIYSPLHF